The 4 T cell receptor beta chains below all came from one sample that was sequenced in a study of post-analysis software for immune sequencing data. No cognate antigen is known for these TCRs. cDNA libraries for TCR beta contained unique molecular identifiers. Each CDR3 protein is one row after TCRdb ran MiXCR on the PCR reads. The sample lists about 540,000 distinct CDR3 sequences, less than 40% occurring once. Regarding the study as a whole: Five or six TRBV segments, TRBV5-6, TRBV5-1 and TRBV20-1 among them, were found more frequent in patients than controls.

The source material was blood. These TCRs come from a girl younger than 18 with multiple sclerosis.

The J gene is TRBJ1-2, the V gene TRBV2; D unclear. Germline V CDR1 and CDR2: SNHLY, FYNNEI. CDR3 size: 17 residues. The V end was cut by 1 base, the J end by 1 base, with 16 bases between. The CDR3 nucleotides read TGTGCCAGCAGTGAAGGAAAGGTGGGCGGTATTAACTATGGCTACACCTTC. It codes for CASSEGKVGGINYGYTF.

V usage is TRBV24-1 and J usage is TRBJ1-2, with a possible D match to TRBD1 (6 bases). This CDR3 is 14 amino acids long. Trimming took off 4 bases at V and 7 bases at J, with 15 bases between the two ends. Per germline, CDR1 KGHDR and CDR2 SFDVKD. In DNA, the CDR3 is TGTGCCACCAGTGACCGGGGGCAAGGCGGTGGCTACACCTTC. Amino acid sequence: CATSDRGQGGGYTF.

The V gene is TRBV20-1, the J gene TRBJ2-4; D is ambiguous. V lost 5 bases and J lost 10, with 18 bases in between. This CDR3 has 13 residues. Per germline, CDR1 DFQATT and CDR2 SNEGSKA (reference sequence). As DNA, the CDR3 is TGCAGTGCTCCTCAATCGGGTTTGTCTATTCAGTACTTC. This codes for CSAPQSGLSIQYF.

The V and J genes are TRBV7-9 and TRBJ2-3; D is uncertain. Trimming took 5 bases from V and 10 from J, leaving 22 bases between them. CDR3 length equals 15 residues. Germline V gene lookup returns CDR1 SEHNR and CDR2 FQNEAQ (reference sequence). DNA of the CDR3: TGTGCCAGCAGCCCCCTCATTGGTCCAAGGGTGGCGCAGTATTTT. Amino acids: CASSPLIGPRVAQYF.